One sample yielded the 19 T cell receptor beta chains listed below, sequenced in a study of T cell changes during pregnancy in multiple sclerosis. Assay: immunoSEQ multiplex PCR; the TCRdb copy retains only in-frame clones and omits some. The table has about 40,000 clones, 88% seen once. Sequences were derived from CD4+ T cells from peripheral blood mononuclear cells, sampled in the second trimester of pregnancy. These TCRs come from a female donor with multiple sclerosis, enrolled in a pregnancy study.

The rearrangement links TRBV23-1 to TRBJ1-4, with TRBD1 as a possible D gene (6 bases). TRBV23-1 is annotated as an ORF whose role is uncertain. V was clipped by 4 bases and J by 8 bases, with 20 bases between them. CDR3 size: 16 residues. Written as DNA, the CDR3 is TGCGCCAGCAGTCGCGCAGACAGGAAGGCAGAGGAAAAACTGTTTTTT. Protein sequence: CASSRADRKAEEKLFF.

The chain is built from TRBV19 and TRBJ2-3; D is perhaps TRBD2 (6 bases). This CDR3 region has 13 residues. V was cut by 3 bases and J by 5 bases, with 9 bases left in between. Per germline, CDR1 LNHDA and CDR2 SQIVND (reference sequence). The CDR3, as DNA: TGTGCCAGTAGTATTAGGGGAGGAGATACGCAGTATTTT. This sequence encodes CASSIRGGDTQYF.

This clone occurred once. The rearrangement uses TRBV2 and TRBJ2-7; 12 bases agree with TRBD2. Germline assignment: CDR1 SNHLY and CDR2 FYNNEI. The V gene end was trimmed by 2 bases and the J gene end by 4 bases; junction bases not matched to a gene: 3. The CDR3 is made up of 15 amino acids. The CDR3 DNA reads TGTGCCAGCAGTGAACTTGGGACTAGCGGGTACGAGCAGTACTTC. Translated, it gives CASSELGTSGYEQYF.

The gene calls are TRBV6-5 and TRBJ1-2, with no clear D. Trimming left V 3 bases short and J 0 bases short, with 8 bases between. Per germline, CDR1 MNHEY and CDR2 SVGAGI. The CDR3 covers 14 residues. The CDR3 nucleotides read TGTGCCAGCAGTTATAAACCAGCTAACTATGGCTACACCTTC. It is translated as CASSYKPANYGYTF.

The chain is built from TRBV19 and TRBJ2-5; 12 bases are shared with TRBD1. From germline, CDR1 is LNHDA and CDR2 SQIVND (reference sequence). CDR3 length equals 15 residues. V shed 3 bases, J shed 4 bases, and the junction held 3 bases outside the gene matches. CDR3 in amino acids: CASSIGTGGGETQYF. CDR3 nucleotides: TGTGCCAGTAGTATCGGGACAGGGGGCGGAGAGACCCAGTACTTC.

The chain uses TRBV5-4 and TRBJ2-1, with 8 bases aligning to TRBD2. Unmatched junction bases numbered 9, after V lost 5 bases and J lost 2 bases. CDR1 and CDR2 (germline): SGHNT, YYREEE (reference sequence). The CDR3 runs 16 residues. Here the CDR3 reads CASSRAGASTYNEQFF. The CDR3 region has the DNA TGTGCCAGCAGTCGAGCGGGAGCTTCCACCTACAATGAGCAGTTCTTC.

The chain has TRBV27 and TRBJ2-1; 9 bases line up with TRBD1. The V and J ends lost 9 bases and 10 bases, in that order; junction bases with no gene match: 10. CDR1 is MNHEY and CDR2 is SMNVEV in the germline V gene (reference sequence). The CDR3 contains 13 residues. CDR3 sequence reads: CARRFTGGQEQFF. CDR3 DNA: TGTGCCAGACGATTCACAGGGGGCCAGGAGCAGTTCTTC.

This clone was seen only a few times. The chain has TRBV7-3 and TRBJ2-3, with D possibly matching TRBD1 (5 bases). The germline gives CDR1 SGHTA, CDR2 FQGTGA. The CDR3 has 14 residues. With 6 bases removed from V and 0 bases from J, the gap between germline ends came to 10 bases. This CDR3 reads CASRQKGSTDTQYF. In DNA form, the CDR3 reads TGTGCCAGCAGACAGAAGGGGAGCACAGATACGCAGTATTTT.

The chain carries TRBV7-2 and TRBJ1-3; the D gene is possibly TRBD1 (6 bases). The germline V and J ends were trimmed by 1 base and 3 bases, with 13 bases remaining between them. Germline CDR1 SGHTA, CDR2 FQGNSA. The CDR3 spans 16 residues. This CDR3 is CASSLVGGRGGNTIYF. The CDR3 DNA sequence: TGTGCCAGCAGCTTAGTCGGGGGGCGCGGTGGAAACACCATATATTTT.

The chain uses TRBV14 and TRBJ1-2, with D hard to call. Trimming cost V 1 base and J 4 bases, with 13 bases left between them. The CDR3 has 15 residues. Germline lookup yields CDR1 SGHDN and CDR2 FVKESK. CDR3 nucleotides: TGTGCCAGCAGCCAAGTTCCGGGTCCTGGCTATGGCTACACCTTC. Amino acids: CASSQVPGPGYGYTF.

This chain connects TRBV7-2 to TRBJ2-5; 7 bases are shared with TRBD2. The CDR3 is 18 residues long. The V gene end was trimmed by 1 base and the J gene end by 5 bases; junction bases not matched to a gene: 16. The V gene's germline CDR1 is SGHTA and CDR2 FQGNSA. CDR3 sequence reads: CASSLVPWGRTRGETQYF. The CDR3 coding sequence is TGTGCCAGCAGCTTAGTCCCGTGGGGACGGACTAGGGGCGAGACCCAGTACTTC. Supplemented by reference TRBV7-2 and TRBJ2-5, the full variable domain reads GAGVSQSPSNKVTEKGKDVELRCDPISGHTALYWYRQSLGQGLEFLIYFQGNSAPDKSGLPSDRFSAERTGGSVSTLTIQRTQQEDSAVYLCASSLVPWGRTRGETQYFGPGTRLLVL.

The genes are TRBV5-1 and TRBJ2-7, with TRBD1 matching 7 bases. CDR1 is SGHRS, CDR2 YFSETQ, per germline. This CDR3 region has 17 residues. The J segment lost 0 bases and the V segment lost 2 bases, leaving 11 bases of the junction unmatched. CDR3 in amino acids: CASSFDIRTGSSYEQYF. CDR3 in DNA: TGCGCCAGCAGCTTCGATATTCGGACAGGAAGCTCCTACGAGCAGTACTTC.

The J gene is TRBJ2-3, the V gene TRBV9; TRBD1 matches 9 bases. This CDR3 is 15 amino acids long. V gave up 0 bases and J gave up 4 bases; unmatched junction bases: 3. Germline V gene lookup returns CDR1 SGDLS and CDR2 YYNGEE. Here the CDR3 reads CASSVVGQGADTQYF. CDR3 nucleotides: TGTGCCAGCAGCGTAGTGGGACAGGGAGCAGATACGCAGTATTTT.

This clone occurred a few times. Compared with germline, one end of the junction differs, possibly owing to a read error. Here the CDR3 reads CASSQDTFNPPQHF. The CDR3 DNA sequence: TGTGCCAGCAGCCAAGATACATTTAATCCGCCCCAGCATTTT. This chain uses TRBV4-2 with TRBJ1-5; D is uncertain. The CDR3 has 14 amino acids. The germline gives CDR1 LGHNA, CDR2 YNFKEQ.

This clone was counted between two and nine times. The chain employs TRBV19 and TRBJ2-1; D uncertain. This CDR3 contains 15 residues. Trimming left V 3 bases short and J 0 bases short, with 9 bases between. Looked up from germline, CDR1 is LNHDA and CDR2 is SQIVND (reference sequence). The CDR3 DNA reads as TGTGCCAGTAGTATGGGCCAGAACTCCTACAATGAGCAGTTCTTC. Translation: CASSMGQNSYNEQFF. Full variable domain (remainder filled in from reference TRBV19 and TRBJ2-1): DGGITQSPKYLFRKEGQNVTLSCEQNLNHDAMYWYRQDPGQGLRLIYYSQIVNDFQKGDIAEGYSVSREKKESFPLTVTSAQKNPTAFYLCASSMGQNSYNEQFFGPGTRLTVL.

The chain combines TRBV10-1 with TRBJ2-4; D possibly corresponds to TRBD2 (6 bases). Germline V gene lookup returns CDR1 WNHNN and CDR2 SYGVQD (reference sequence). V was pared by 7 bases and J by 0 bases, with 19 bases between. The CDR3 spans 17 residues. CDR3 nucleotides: TGCGCCAGCACTTCGCGGGAAAGCATATTAGCCAAAAACATTCAGTACTTC. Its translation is CASTSRESILAKNIQYF.

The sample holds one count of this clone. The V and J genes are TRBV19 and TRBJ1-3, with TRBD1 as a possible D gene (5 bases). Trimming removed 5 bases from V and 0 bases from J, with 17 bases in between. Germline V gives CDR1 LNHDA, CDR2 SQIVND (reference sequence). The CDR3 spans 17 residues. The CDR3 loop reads CASSPARQYSSGNTIYF. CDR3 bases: TGTGCCAGTAGTCCCGCCCGACAGTACAGCTCTGGAAACACCATATATTTT.

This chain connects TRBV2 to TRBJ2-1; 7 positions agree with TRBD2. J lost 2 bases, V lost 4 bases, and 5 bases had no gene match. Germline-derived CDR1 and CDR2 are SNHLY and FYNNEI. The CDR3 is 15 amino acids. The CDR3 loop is CASSGLADPYNEQFF. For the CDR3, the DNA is TGTGCCAGCAGTGGACTAGCTGATCCCTACAATGAGCAGTTCTTC.

The CDR3 here is CASSLSSTSGLDEQFF. For the CDR3, the DNA is TGTGCCAGCAGCTTATCTTCGACTAGCGGCCTAGATGAGCAGTTCTTC. The chain recombines TRBV7-2 with TRBJ2-1, with 9 bases identical to TRBD2. Trimming cost V 2 bases and J 8 bases; bases outside gene matches: 10. CDR3 length equals 16 residues. The V gene's germline CDR1 is SGHTA and CDR2 FQGNSA.